This T cell receptor (beta chain) was profiled in a study of T cells in Graves' hyperthyroidism and ophthalmopathy. Whole-study findings and limits: The model predicted ophthalmopathy a median approximately seven months before onset. The majority of expanded thyroid clonotypes above 0.001 also appeared in blood. A model of 13 V-J features distinguished ophthalmopathy from stable hyperthyroidism.

Diagnosis rested on symptoms, serum thyroxine and TRAb, thyroid ultrasound, and orbital computed tomography. The CDR3 regions of TCR beta were amplified from RNA transcripts. Researchers ran a first-round RT-PCR on the TCR CDR3 using the HTBI primer set. TCRdb redid the calling of the multiplex PCR reads with MiXCR, one entry per CDR3 protein. The sample gives 530,000 or so distinct CDR3 sequences, roughly 50% of which show up once; around 8% is in the top ten. This clonotype showed up many times. Its antigen remains unidentified. The DNA is omitted, as the CDR3 cannot be located on it reliably, and the CDR3 follows TCRdb's listing. The CDR3 region is 16 residues in length, termini included. Germline V gene lookup returns CDR1 SGHTA and CDR2 FQGTGA.

The source of this sequence is a woman under 30 with Graves' hyperthyroidism. Sequenced material: peripheral blood or thyroid tissue (not recorded which). V gene TRBV7-3 combines with J gene TRBJ2-2; the table calls TRBD1, which could not be checked here. The CDR3 here is CASSRFGPGRTGELFF.